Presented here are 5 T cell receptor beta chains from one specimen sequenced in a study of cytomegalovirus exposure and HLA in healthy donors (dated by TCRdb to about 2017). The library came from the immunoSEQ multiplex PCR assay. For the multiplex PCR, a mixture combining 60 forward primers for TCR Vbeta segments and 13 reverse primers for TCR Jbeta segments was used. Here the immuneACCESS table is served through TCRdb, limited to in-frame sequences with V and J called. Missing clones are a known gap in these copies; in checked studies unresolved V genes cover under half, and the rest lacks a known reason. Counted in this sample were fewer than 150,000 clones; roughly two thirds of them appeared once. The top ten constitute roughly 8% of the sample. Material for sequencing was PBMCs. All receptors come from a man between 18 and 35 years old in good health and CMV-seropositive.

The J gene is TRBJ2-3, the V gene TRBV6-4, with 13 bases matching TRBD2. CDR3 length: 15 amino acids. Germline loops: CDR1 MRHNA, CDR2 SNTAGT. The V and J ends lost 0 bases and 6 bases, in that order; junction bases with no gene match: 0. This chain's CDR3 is CASSDSTSGGDTQYF. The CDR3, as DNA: TGTGCCAGCAGTGACTCGACTAGCGGGGGGGATACGCAGTATTTT.

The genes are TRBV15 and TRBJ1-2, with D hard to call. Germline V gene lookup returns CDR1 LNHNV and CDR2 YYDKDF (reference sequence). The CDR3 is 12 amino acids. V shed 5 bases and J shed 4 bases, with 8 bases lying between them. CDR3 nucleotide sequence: TGTGCCACCAGCGCCGGGAGCTATGGCTACACCTTC. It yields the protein CATSAGSYGYTF.

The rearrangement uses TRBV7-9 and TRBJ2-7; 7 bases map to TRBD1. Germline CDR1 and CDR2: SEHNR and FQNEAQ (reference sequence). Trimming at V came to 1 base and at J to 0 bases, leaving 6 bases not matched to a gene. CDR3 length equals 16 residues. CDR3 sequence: CASSLVRDRLSYEQYV. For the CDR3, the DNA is TGTGCCAGCAGCTTAGTAAGGGACAGACTCTCCTACGAGCAGTACGTC.

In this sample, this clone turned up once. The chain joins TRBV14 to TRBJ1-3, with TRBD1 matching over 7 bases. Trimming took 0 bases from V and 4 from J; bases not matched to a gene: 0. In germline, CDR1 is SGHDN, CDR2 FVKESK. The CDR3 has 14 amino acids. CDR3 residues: CASSQEDRGNTIYF. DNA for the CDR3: TGTGCCAGCAGCCAAGAGGACAGGGGAAACACCATATATTTT.

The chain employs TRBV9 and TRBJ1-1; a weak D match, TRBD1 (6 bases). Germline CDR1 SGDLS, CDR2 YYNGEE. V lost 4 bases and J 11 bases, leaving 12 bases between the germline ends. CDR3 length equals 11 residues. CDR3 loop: CASSSERGAFF. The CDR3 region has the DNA TGTGCCAGCAGCTCTGAGAGGGGGGCTTTCTTT.